The next 29 T cell receptor beta chains were all read from a single sample in a study of cytomegalovirus exposure and HLA in healthy donors. 13 Jbeta primers and 60 Vbeta primers were used for the PCR. Profiled with immunoSEQ multiplex PCR; TCRdb holds only in-frame clones, not every one. Seen here are about 170,000 clones, roughly 85% observed once, and the top ten hold 1%. Source material: PBMCs. Source of these receptors: a boy younger than 10 in good health and CMV-seronegative.

The CDR3 spells CASSFMNTEAFF. In nucleotides, the CDR3 is TGTGCCAGCAGCTTCATGAACACTGAAGCTTTCTTT. The gene calls are TRBV13 and TRBJ1-1; no definite D call. The CDR3 length is 12 residues. The V end was cut by 3 bases, the J end by 0 bases, with 2 bases between. Per germline, CDR1 PRHDT and CDR2 FYEKMQ (reference sequence).

This chain links TRBV28 with TRBJ1-5; perhaps TRBD1 as D (5 bases). Germline V gene data show CDR1 as MDHEN and CDR2 as SYDVKM. Trimming took off 6 bases at V and 0 bases at J, with 21 bases between the two ends. The CDR3 extends over 18 amino acids. CDR3 sequence: CASSPNAGGLYSNQPQHF. DNA for the CDR3: TGTGCCAGCAGCCCGAACGCCGGGGGATTATATAGCAATCAGCCCCAGCATTTT.

J is TRBJ1-5 and V is TRBV28; D may be TRBD1 (6 bases). The germline V gene has CDR1 MDHEN and CDR2 SYDVKM. This CDR3 is built from 14 residues. Deletions cut 2 bases from V and 2 bases from J, with 7 bases between. The CDR3 reads CASSLAGGNQPQHF. The CDR3 DNA reads TGTGCCAGCAGTTTAGCAGGGGGCAATCAGCCCCAGCATTTT.

This chain links TRBV5-6 with TRBJ1-5, with TRBD1 identical over 7 bases. Germline loops: CDR1 SGHDT, CDR2 YYEEEE. With V trimmed by 3 bases and J by 2 bases, 8 bases remained unmatched. The CDR3 loop spans 16 amino acids. The CDR3 DNA is TGTGCCAGCAGCTCGGGAACAGGGGACCGCAATCAGCCCCAGCATTTT. Its protein product is CASSSGTGDRNQPQHF. The full variable domain, its missing parts supplied by reference TRBV5-6 and TRBJ1-5, is DAGVTQSPTHLIKTRGQQVTLRCSPKSGHDTVSWYQQALGQGPQFIFQYYEEEERQRGNFPDRFSGHQFPNYSSELNVNALLLGDSALYLCASSSGTGDRNQPQHFGDGTRLSIL.

This chain uses TRBV6-1 with TRBJ2-2; 7 bases match TRBD1. V dropped 6 bases and J dropped 2; count of bases not matched to a gene: 6. Looked up from germline, CDR1 is MNHNS and CDR2 is SASEGT. The CDR3 contains 15 residues. The CDR3 DNA sequence: TGTGCCAGCAGATTGGGGACAGCCAACACCGGGGAGCTGTTTTTT. Translating it yields CASRLGTANTGELFF.

This chain links TRBV19 with TRBJ1-3; D possibly corresponds to TRBD1 (5 bases). The CDR3 has 15 amino acids. The germline V gene has CDR1 LNHDA and CDR2 SQIVND (reference sequence). Trimming cost V 8 bases and J 0 bases, with 14 bases left between them. The CDR3 protein is CASLRGDVSGNTIYF. CDR3 DNA: TGTGCCAGTCTACGGGGGGACGTCTCTGGAAACACCATATATTTT. Using reference TRBV19 and TRBJ1-3 for the parts outside the CDR3, the full variable domain is DGGITQSPKYLFRKEGQNVTLSCEQNLNHDAMYWYRQDPGQGLRLIYYSQIVNDFQKGDIAEGYSVSREKKESFPLTVTSAQKNPTAFYLCASLRGDVSGNTIYFGEGSWLTVV.

This clone came up once. This chain connects TRBV14 to TRBJ2-5; tentatively, D is TRBD2 (5 bases). V lost 0 bases, J lost 0 bases, and 8 bases lay in between. The germline CDR1 and CDR2 sequences are SGHDN and FVKESK. The length of the CDR3 is 15 residues. CDR3 region: CASSQESGYQETQYF. The CDR3 DNA follows: TGTGCCAGCAGCCAAGAGTCGGGGTACCAAGAGACCCAGTACTTC.

V gene TRBV28 combines with J gene TRBJ1-2; the D is unclear. Deletions cut 6 bases from V and 8 bases from J, with 19 bases between. This CDR3 contains 14 residues. Germline assignment: CDR1 MDHEN and CDR2 SYDVKM. The CDR3 DNA is TGTGCCAGCAGCCTCCCGACCGCGGCCGGGGGCTACACCTTC. Its translation is CASSLPTAAGGYTF.

The chain combines TRBV6-1 with TRBJ1-4, with 9 bases fitting TRBD1. CDR1 is MNHNS, CDR2 SASEGT, per germline. Losses at the gene ends were 4 bases for V and 8 bases for J; bases not matched to a gene: 8. There are 15 residues in the CDR3. As DNA, the CDR3 is TGTGCCAGCAGTGCCACGGACAGGGGAGGGGAAAAACTGTTTTTT. Protein: CASSATDRGGEKLFF.

The chain uses TRBV29-1 and TRBJ1-4; no definite D call. The V end was cut by 5 bases, the J end by 5 bases, with 15 bases between. The germline gives CDR1 SQVTM, CDR2 ANQGSEA. This CDR3 is built from 14 residues. CDR3 in DNA: TGCAGCGTTCTCTGGCAGGAGGACAATGAAAAACTGTTTTTT. Residues: CSVLWQEDNEKLFF. The full variable domain, completed using reference TRBV29-1 and TRBJ1-4, is SAVISQKPSRDICQRGTSLTIQCQVDSQVTMMFWYRQQPGQSLTLIATANQGSEATYESGFVIDKFPISRPNLTFSTLTVSNMSPEDSSIYLCSVLWQEDNEKLFFGSGTQLSVL.

The V gene is TRBV25-1, the J gene TRBJ2-5, with D tentatively TRBD1 (6 bases). This CDR3 spans 14 amino acids. The germline CDR1 and CDR2 sequences are MGHDK and SYGVNS. With 4 bases removed from V and 5 bases from J, the gap between germline ends came to 14 bases. CDR3 region: CASSVGAGGETQYF. For the CDR3, the DNA is TGTGCCAGCAGTGTGGGGGCCGGTGGGGAGACCCAGTACTTC.

The count of this clone is one. V and J are TRBV11-2 and TRBJ2-7, with a tentative D call TRBD1 (6 bases). The V and J ends lost 4 bases and 3 bases respectively, with 10 bases between them. CDR1 and CDR2 from the germline V gene are SGHAT and FQNNGV. CDR3 length equals 13 residues. CDR3 protein: CASSWGQIYEQYV. Written as DNA, the CDR3 is TGTGCCAGCAGCTGGGGACAAATCTACGAGCAGTACGTC.

The chain uses TRBV27 and TRBJ2-3; 10 nucleotides align to TRBD1. The CDR3 runs 15 residues. Trimming cost V 5 bases and J 7 bases; bases outside gene matches: 9. CDR1 is MNHEY, CDR2 SMNVEV, per germline (reference sequence). The CDR3 region has the DNA TGTGCCAGCAGTCCCGGACAGGGGGTTGTCAATACGCAGTATTTT. Protein sequence: CASSPGQGVVNTQYF.

This chain links TRBV4-2 with TRBJ2-3, with 8 bases that match TRBD1. This CDR3 has 18 residues. With V trimmed by 0 bases and J by 3 bases, 11 bases remained unmatched. The germline gives CDR1 LGHNA, CDR2 YNFKEQ. The CDR3 DNA reads as TGTGCCAGCAGCCAAGAGATGGGTGCAGGGGGCGGGACAGATACGCAGTATTTT. Translated, it gives CASSQEMGAGGGTDTQYF.

The V call is TRBV5-1, the J call TRBJ1-1; possible D gene TRBD1, 6 bases. The V gene lost 3 bases and the J gene lost 3 bases, with 15 bases spanning the gap. Germline V lookup: CDR1 SGHRS, CDR2 YFSETQ. The CDR3 length is 15 residues. In nucleotides, the CDR3 is TGCGCCAGCAGCTGGGGGACACCGGGCGACACTGAAGCTTTCTTT. Its translation: CASSWGTPGDTEAFF.

V usage is TRBV9 and J usage is TRBJ1-1; perhaps TRBD1 as D (5 bases). The germline CDR1 and CDR2 sequences are SGDLS and YYNGEE. CDR3 size: 13 residues. Trimming removed 0 bases from V and 10 bases from J, with 13 bases in between. The chain's CDR3 is CASSVVRDLRAFF. As DNA, the CDR3 is TGTGCCAGCAGCGTAGTAAGGGACTTAAGAGCTTTCTTT. Full variable domain (missing parts from reference TRBV9 and TRBJ1-1): DSGVTQTPKHLITATGQRVTLRCSPRSGDLSVYWYQQSLDQGLQFLIQYYNGEERAKGNILERFSAQQFPDLHSELNLSSLELGDSALYFCASSVVRDLRAFFGQGTRLTVV.

About this clone itself: The same CDR3 is also encoded by other DNA sequences in this sample. The chain combines TRBV7-6 with TRBJ2-7; D is possibly TRBD2 (6 bases). This CDR3 region has 13 residues. The germline gives CDR1 SGHVS, CDR2 FNYEAQ. Trimming pared 6 bases from V and 4 bases from J, leaving 13 bases between. In nucleotides, the CDR3 is TGTGCCAGCAGTGTACAGGCGGGGTACGAGCAGTACTTC. It codes for CASSVQAGYEQYF.

V is TRBV2 and J is TRBJ2-7, with a possible D match to TRBD2 (6 bases). Germline V lookup: CDR1 SNHLY, CDR2 FYNNEI. V lost 5 bases and J 1 base, leaving 9 bases between the germline ends. The CDR3 is made up of 13 amino acids. The CDR3 protein is CASSIGLSYEQYF. In DNA form, the CDR3 reads TGTGCCAGCAGTATAGGACTATCCTACGAGCAGTACTTC. The whole variable domain, filled in from reference TRBV2 and TRBJ2-7, reads EPEVTQTPSHQVTQMGQEVILRCVPISNHLYFYWYRQILGQKVEFLVSFYNNEISEKSEIFDDQFSVERPDGSNFTLKIRSTKLEDSAMYFCASSIGLSYEQYFGPGTRLTVT.

This clone was observed a single time. The chain has TRBV5-6 and TRBJ1-2; 9 bases fit TRBD1. The CDR3 sequence is 16 residues long. Germline-derived CDR1 and CDR2 are SGHDT and YYEEEE. V lost 1 base and J lost 0; bases outside the gene matches: 4. CDR3 amino acids: CASSLPGTGSNYGYTF. The CDR3 nucleotides are TGTGCCAGCAGCTTGCCTGGGACAGGGTCTAACTATGGCTACACCTTC. The entire variable domain, with the rest obtained from reference TRBV5-6 and TRBJ1-2, is as follows: DAGVTQSPTHLIKTRGQQVTLRCSPKSGHDTVSWYQQALGQGPQFIFQYYEEEERQRGNFPDRFSGHQFPNYSSELNVNALLLGDSALYLCASSLPGTGSNYGYTFGSGTRLTVV.

The chain employs TRBV5-4 and TRBJ2-1; D remains ambiguous. The CDR3 has 13 amino acids. Trimming shortened V by 3 bases and J by 5 bases, and 9 bases separated the two germline ends. CDR1 is SGHNT and CDR2 is YYREEE in the germline V gene (reference sequence). Written as DNA, the CDR3 is TGTGCCAGCAGCTCTCCCCGGGACAATGAGCAGTTCTTC. Translated: CASSSPRDNEQFF.

The table lists this clone with a count of one. This rearrangement joins TRBV21-1 to TRBJ1-4. TRBV21-1 is recorded as a pseudogene. The CDR3 runs to 15 residues. CDR3 sequence reads: CASANGGARGEKLFF. In DNA form, the CDR3 reads TGTGCCAGCGCTAACGGGGGGGCTCGGGGTGAAAAACTGTTTTTT.

This sequence joins TRBV28 and TRBJ1-6, with a possible D match to TRBD1 (6 bases). V was pared by 3 bases and J by 5 bases, with 14 bases between. The germline V gene encodes CDR1 MDHEN and CDR2 SYDVKM. This CDR3 has 16 amino acids. The CDR3 DNA reads as TGTGCCAGCAGTTTGTATACGGACAGCAATAATTCACCCCTCCACTTT. As protein: CASSLYTDSNNSPLHF. Using reference TRBV28 and TRBJ1-6 for the parts outside the CDR3, the full variable domain is DVKVTQSSRYLVKRTGEKVFLECVQDMDHENMFWYRQDPGLGLRLIYFSYDVKMKEKGDIPEGYSVSREKKERFSLILESASTNQTSMYLCASSLYTDSNNSPLHFGNGTRLTVT.

This rearrangement joins TRBV7-9 to TRBJ1-5, with 7 bases matching TRBD1. Losses at the gene ends were 7 bases for V and 4 bases for J; bases not matched to a gene: 7. Germline CDR1 SEHNR, CDR2 FQNEAQ (reference sequence). The CDR3 sequence is 14 residues long. CDR3 nucleotide sequence: TGTGCCAGCACCGCTACGACAGGGAATCAGCCCCAGCATTTT. This translates into CASTATTGNQPQHF.

The rearrangement joins TRBV19 to TRBJ2-7, with D possibly matching TRBD1 (7 bases). Germline assignment: CDR1 LNHDA and CDR2 SQIVND (reference sequence). The CDR3 is made up of 16 amino acids. V lost 3 bases and J lost 0, with 15 bases in between. The CDR3: CASSIGWGDSSYEQYV. The CDR3 DNA reads TGTGCCAGTAGTATTGGATGGGGGGACAGCTCCTACGAGCAGTACGTC.

The rearrangement joins TRBV18 to TRBJ1-2; 7 bases are a match to TRBD1. Looked up from germline, CDR1 is KGHSH and CDR2 is LQKENI. The CDR3 covers 13 residues. With 3 bases clipped from V and 6 bases from J, the junction kept 4 bases outside the gene matches. CDR3 amino acids: CASSPEGADGYTF. CDR3 in DNA: TGTGCCAGCTCACCCGAGGGGGCCGATGGCTACACCTTC.

The V and J genes are TRBV27 and TRBJ2-2; 10 bases align to TRBD2. This CDR3 region has 17 residues. With 0 bases clipped from V and 7 bases from J, the junction kept 8 bases outside the gene matches. Looked up from germline, CDR1 is MNHEY and CDR2 is SMNVEV (reference sequence). In DNA form, the CDR3 reads TGTGCCAGCAGTTTATCTTTAGCGGGAGGACTCATCGGGGAGCTGTTTTTT. Translation gives CASSLSLAGGLIGELFF.

The rearrangement links TRBV30 to TRBJ2-2, with a weak D call TRBD1 (5 bases). Germline lookup yields CDR1 GTSNPN and CDR2 SVGIG (reference sequence). The CDR3 covers 14 residues. Trimming cost V 1 base and J 2 bases, with 8 bases left between them. DNA for the CDR3: TGTGCCTGGAGTGAGACAGCAAACACCGGGGAGCTGTTTTTT. It specifies CAWSETANTGELFF.

The genes are TRBV5-5 and TRBJ2-7; perhaps TRBD1 as D (6 bases). This CDR3 comprises 14 residues. The ends were cut back, 2 bases at V and 2 bases at J, with 11 bases in the middle. Germline CDR1 SGHKS, CDR2 YYEKEE (reference sequence). The CDR3 DNA reads TGTGCCAGCAGCTTAGGGGGTACTACCTACGAGCAGTACTTC. This translates into CASSLGGTTYEQYF.

For the CDR3, the DNA is TGTGCCAGCAGTCGCTCCCCCGGGAGTGGCGGGGAGCTGTTTTTT. It translates to CASSRSPGSGGELFF. The V gene is TRBV6-7, the J gene TRBJ2-2; maybe TRBD2 (6 bases). TRBV6-7 is an ORF, and what it does is uncertain. V gave up 5 bases and J gave up 7 bases, with 17 bases separating them. The CDR3 runs 15 residues.